The 4 T cell receptor beta chains in this list originate from one sample, sequenced in a study of human T cells and chemical hapten exposure. From the RACE reads, TCRdb called clonotypes with MiXCR, one entry per CDR3 protein. The table records 130,000 or so distinct CDR3 sequences, 8.5% to 9.5% of them present only once. Time point in this sample: healthy volunteer bleed at 2 weeks. Whole blood that had not been fractionated was the source of extracted total RNA. Sequencing was carried out using whole blood. The source of these receptors is a male donor in good health. Some clones in this sample may be carry-over from other donors' samples.

The chain is built from TRBV4-1 and TRBJ1-6; a weak D match, TRBD1 (6 bases). V lost 11 bases and J 5 bases, leaving 13 bases between the germline ends. Germline V gene lookup returns CDR1 MGHRA and CDR2 YSYEKL. This CDR3 comprises 13 residues. The CDR3 sequence: CAWIDRNNSPLHF. CDR3 nucleotide sequence: TGCGCCTGGATCGACAGGAATAATTCACCCCTCCACTTT.

In this sample, this clonotype turned up a few times. The chain uses TRBV5-1 and TRBJ2-1; TRBD1 is a possible D gene (5 bases). V lost 4 bases, J lost 0 bases, and 11 bases lay in between. Germline CDR1 is SGHRS and CDR2 is YFSETQ. The CDR3 has 15 amino acids. CDR3 DNA: TGCGCCAGCAGCCAGACAGAGAGCTCCTACAATGAGCAGTTCTTC. Protein product: CASSQTESSYNEQFF. The entire variable domain, with the rest obtained from reference TRBV5-1 and TRBJ2-1, is as follows: KAGVTQTPRYLIKTRGQQVTLSCSPISGHRSVSWYQQTPGQGLQFLFEYFSETQRNKGNFPGRFSGRQFSNSRSEMNVSTLELGDSALYLCASSQTESSYNEQFFGPGTRLTVL.

The rearrangement uses TRBV12-3 or TRBV12-4 and TRBJ2-3; D call uncertain. The V and J ends lost 8 bases and 4 bases respectively, with 25 bases between them. CDR3 size: 17 residues. The CDR3 DNA is TGTGCCAGCGCATTACGGTATACGGCGGCTAGAGCAGATACGCAGTATTTT. The encoded protein is CASALRYTAARADTQYF.

At least ten counts were recorded for this clonotype. V usage is TRBV7-9 and J usage is TRBJ2-6; TRBD1 is a possible D gene (5 bases). The V end lost 5 bases, the J end lost 0 bases, and 11 bases lay between the germline ends. The CDR3 loop spans 16 amino acids. Germline CDR1 is SEHNR and CDR2 is FQNEAQ (reference sequence). The CDR3, as DNA: TGTGCCAGCAGCACTGGACATACCTCTGGGGCCAACGTCCTGACTTTC. This gives the protein CASSTGHTSGANVLTF. Looking up the rest from reference TRBV7-9 and TRBJ2-6 gives the full variable domain: DTGVSQNPRHKITKRGQNVTFRCDPISEHNRLYWYRQTLGQGPEFLTYFQNEAQLEKSRLLSDRFSAERPKGSFSTLEIQRTEQGDSAMYLCASSTGHTSGANVLTFGAGSRLTVL.